Listed below are T cell receptor beta chains from one sample, sequenced in a study of identical twins. From the 5' RACE reads, TCRdb called clonotypes with MiXCR, one entry per CDR3 protein. In the table there are just over 450,000 distinct CDR3 sequences, 14% of which are singletons. The sample was also linked to a second study, of yellow fever vaccine responses in identical twins.

Sequenced: CD4+ T cells sorted from blood. The receptors here all came from a woman younger than 35 in good health. The CDR3 runs from the conserved cysteine through the conserved F or W. D genes are given only for firm matches. The size field is filled for only some rows; it gives once, few, many or a size class.

V gene,D gene,clone size,J gene,CDR3 DNA,CDR3 protein
TRBV7-2,NA,NA,TRBJ2-7,TGTGGCAGCAGCCCGAGCTACGAGCAGTACTTC,CGSSPSYEQYF
TRBV29-1,TRBD1,few,TRBJ2-5,TGCAGCGTTGCGATCGGGACAGGGTGGGGGGAGACCCAGTACTTC,CSVAIGTGWGETQYF
TRBV10-3,NA,few,TRBJ2-7,TGTGCCATCAGGGTCCACTCTGGGAGCGGAACCTCCTACGAGCAGTACTTC,CAIRVHSGSGTSYEQYF
TRBV5-1,NA,NA,TRBJ2-5,TGCGCCAGCAGCTTGAGAGGGAACGGGAGAGAGACCCAGTACTTC,CASSLRGNGRETQYF
TRBV9,TRBD2,NA,TRBJ2-3,TGTGCCAGCAGCGTAGCTACGGGGGGGTTGCGAGATACGCAGTATTTT,CASSVATGGLRDTQYF
TRBV14,TRBD2,NA,TRBJ2-5,TGTGCCAGCAGCGTCTTAGCGGGGGTGAGCCAAGAGACCCAGTACTTC,CASSVLAGVSQETQYF
TRBV11-2,TRBD1,few,TRBJ2-3,TGTGCCAGCAGCTCAAGACAGGGGGCCACATATACGCAGTATTTT,CASSSRQGATYTQYF
TRBV25-1,TRBD1,few,TRBJ1-2,TGTGCCAGCAGTGAGTCAGGGGGCGGTGGCTACACCTTC,CASSESGGGGYTF
TRBV25-1,TRBD1,NA,TRBJ2-1,TGTGCCAGCAGATCAGGGACAGGGGGCCCCAATGAGCAGTTCTTC,CASRSGTGGPNEQFF
TRBV11-3,NA,few,TRBJ2-6,TGTGCCAGCAGCTTAAGAAGGGCCACATCTGGGGCCAACGTCCTGACTTTC,CASSLRRATSGANVLTF
TRBV20-1,TRBD2,many,TRBJ2-2,TGCAGTGCCACACAGACTAGCGGGGGCACCGGGGAGCTGTTTTTT,CSATQTSGGTGELFF
TRBV4-3,NA,NA,TRBJ1-1,TGCGCCAGCAGCCAAGATAGGGGGAGGACTGAAGCTTTCTTT,CASSQDRGRTEAFF
TRBV12-3/TRBV12-4,NA,many,TRBJ1-3,TGTGCCAGCGAAAGCCATTCTGGAAACACCATATATTTT,CASESHSGNTIYF
TRBV11-3,TRBD1,NA,TRBJ2-1,TGTGCCAGATGGGACAGGCCGGGATGGGACAATGAGCAGTTCTTC,CARWDRPGWDNEQFF
TRBV10-1,TRBD1,NA,TRBJ2-7,TGCGCCAGCAGTGAGGACAGGACAGGCGCCTACGAGCAGTACTTC,CASSEDRTGAYEQYF
TRBV20-1,NA,few,TRBJ1-6,TGCAGTGCTAGAGATGTTACAGGACATAATTCACCCCTCCACTTT,CSARDVTGHNSPLHF
TRBV20-1,NA,many,TRBJ2-5,TGCAGTGCTAGAGCTGTCCAAGAGACCCAGTACTTC,CSARAVQETQYF
TRBV15,TRBD1,NA,TRBJ2-7,TGTGCCACCAGCAGAGGGACAGGGGGGCGATCTTACGAGCAGTACTTC,CATSRGTGGRSYEQYF
TRBV20-1,TRBD2,few,TRBJ2-1,TGCAGTGGCTTCTCGCGGGAGGGTAGCTCCTACAATGAGCAGTTCTTC,CSGFSREGSSYNEQFF
TRBV18,NA,few,TRBJ2-7,TGTGCCAGCTCACCACAGGAGCCACCTCTTAGCTCCTACGAGCAGTACTTC,CASSPQEPPLSSYEQYF
TRBV12-3/TRBV12-4,NA,many,TRBJ1-5,TGTGCCAGCAGTTTGTCCACTACCCCAAATCAGCCCCAGCATTTT,CASSLSTTPNQPQHF
TRBV2,NA,NA,TRBJ1-1,TGTGCCAGCAGTGCTCAGGGCGCGGGCACTGAAGCTTTCTTT,CASSAQGAGTEAFF
TRBV7-6,TRBD2,NA,TRBJ2-5,TGTGCCAGCAGCTTAGTTTCTAGCGGACAAGAGACCCAGTACTTC,CASSLVSSGQETQYF
TRBV10-3,NA,NA,TRBJ2-5,TGTGCCATCAGTGAAGGTCAAGGGCTGGAGACCCAGTACTTC,CAISEGQGLETQYF
TRBV7-3,NA,many,TRBJ2-1,TGTGCCAGCAGCCTCGCCCCCTACAATGAGCAGTTCTTC,CASSLAPYNEQFF
TRBV9,TRBD2,NA,TRBJ2-2,TGTGCCAGCCAAATAGCGGGACACACCGGGGAGCTGTTTTTT,CASQIAGHTGELFF
TRBV6-5,TRBD2,few,TRBJ2-1,TGTGCCAGCAGCTATAGCGGGGACCGGGGGGAGCAGTTCTTC,CASSYSGDRGEQFF
TRBV29-1,NA,many,TRBJ2-3,TGCAGCCTCGCGGGGCTCTTGGCAGATACGCAGTATTTT,CSLAGLLADTQYF
TRBV4-3,TRBD2,NA,TRBJ2-4,TGCGCCAGCAGCCAGTTTAGCGGGAGCGGAAACATTCAGTACTTC,CASSQFSGSGNIQYF
TRBV7-2,TRBD2,NA,TRBJ2-1,TGTGCCAGCAGCCCAGGCGCGGGAGGCTTCAATGAGCAGTTCTTC,CASSPGAGGFNEQFF
TRBV11-2,NA,few,TRBJ1-1,TGTGCCAGCAGCTTAGTACCAGGGATGGCTTTCTTT,CASSLVPGMAFF
TRBV7-9,NA,NA,TRBJ1-1,TGTGCCAGCAGCTTAAAACGTACCGAGGTTACGAACACTGAAGCTTTCTTT,CASSLKRTEVTNTEAFF
TRBV20-1,NA,NA,TRBJ2-1,TGCAGTGCTAGAGCAAGGATAGCTACCGTCTACAATGAGCAGTTCTTC,CSARARIATVYNEQFF
TRBV7-9,NA,few,TRBJ2-4,TGTGCCAGCAGCCACCCTGAGTGGAGGACCAAAAACATTCAGTACTTC,CASSHPEWRTKNIQYF
TRBV11-3,NA,few,TRBJ2-1,TGTGCCAGCAGCTTACACGGGGATGAGCAGTTCTTC,CASSLHGDEQFF
TRBV19,NA,NA,TRBJ2-1,TGTGCCAGTAGTATCAGTGGGACTGGAACCTACAATGAGCAGTTCTTC,CASSISGTGTYNEQFF
TRBV5-1,TRBD1,NA,TRBJ2-7,TGCGCCAGCAGCCGTACGACAGGGGGAGGCTCCTACGAGCAGTACTTC,CASSRTTGGGSYEQYF
TRBV4-3,TRBD2,few,TRBJ2-7,TGCGCCAGCAGCCAAGAAGGCGGGAGGGCCAGCGAGCAGTACTTC,CASSQEGGRASEQYF
TRBV20-1,TRBD2,NA,TRBJ2-1,TGCAGTGCTAGAGGGGAGCGGGGGAGTTTGAATGAGCAGTTCTTC,CSARGERGSLNEQFF
TRBV20-1,NA,NA,TRBJ2-4,TGCAGTGCCACCGAGGTCGGGCTAGCCAAAAACATTCAGTACTTC,CSATEVGLAKNIQYF
TRBV20-1,NA,few,TRBJ1-5,TGCAGTGCTAGGGAAGGGGGAGGTCAGCCCCAGCATTTT,CSAREGGGQPQHF
TRBV7-9,TRBD2,NA,TRBJ2-1,TGTGCCAGCAGATCTAGCGGGAGCCAAAATGAGCAGTTCTTC,CASRSSGSQNEQFF
TRBV20-1,NA,NA,TRBJ2-3,TGCAGCGCCACGTCCTTTAGTGGAGGGACAGATACGCAGTATTTT,CSATSFSGGTDTQYF
TRBV6-1,NA,NA,TRBJ2-7,TGTGCCAGCAGACCCCGGACCCAAGCCTACGAGCAGTACTTC,CASRPRTQAYEQYF
TRBV7-2,NA,NA,TRBJ2-1,TGTGCCAGCAGCTTAGCGTCGACAGCTTCCTACAATGAGCAGTTCTTC,CASSLASTASYNEQFF